Sequencing of this T cell receptor (beta chain) was carried out in a study of persistence of HIV-infected CD4 T cells. Cells were stimulated with CMV-infected fibroblast lysates at roughly 10 ug/mL. CD40L/CD69 double-negative CD45RO-high memory CD4+ T cells were collected. Trimming at V came to 4 bases and at J to 1 base, leaving 7 bases not matched to a gene. CDR3 size: 17 residues. CDR1 and CDR2 from the germline V gene are LGHDT and YNNKEL (reference sequence). Sequencing used immunoSEQ version 4 in survey mode. Libraries were prepared by immunoSEQ multiplex PCR; TCRdb keeps only in-frame clonotypes and omits some of them. Seen here are 25,000 to 35,000 clones, 82% observed once, and the top ten hold about 4.5%. Regarding this clone: What it binds is unknown.

V is TRBV3-1 (or the pseudogene TRBV3-2) and J is TRBJ2-2, with 9 positions matching TRBD2. Source: CD4+ T cells sorted from PBMCs after roughly 19-hour stimulation, taken from a patient who received antiretroviral therapy. The TCR comes from an adult man with HIV who was CMV-seropositive. CDR3 amino acids: CASSRLGAGGNTGELFF. DNA of the CDR3: TGTGCCAGCAGCCGCCTTGGAGCGGGGGGGAACACCGGGGAGCTGTTTTTT.